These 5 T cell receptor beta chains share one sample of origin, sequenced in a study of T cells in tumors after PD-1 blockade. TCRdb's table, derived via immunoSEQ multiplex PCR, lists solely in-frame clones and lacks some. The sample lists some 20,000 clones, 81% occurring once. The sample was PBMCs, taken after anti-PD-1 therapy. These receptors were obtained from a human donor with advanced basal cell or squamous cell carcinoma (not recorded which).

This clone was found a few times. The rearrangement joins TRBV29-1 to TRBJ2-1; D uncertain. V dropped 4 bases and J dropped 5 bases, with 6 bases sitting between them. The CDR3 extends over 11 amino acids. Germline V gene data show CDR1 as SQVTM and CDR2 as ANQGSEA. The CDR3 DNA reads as TGCAGCGTTGTACACAACAATGAGCAGTTCTTC. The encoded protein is CSVVHNNEQFF.

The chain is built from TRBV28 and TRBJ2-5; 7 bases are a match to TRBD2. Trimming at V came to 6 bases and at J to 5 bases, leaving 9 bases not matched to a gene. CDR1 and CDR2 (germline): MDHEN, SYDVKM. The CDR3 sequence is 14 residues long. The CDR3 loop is CASRRGGPRETQYF. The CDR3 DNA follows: TGTGCCAGCAGACGGGGAGGGCCGCGGGAGACCCAGTACTTC.

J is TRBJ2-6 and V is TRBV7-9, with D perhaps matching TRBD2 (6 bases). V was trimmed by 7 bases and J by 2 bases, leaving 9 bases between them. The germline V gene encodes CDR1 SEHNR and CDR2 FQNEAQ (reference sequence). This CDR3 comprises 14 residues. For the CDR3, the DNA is TGTGCCAGCACCGGGAGCGCTGGGGCCAACGTCCTGACTTTC. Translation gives CASTGSAGANVLTF.

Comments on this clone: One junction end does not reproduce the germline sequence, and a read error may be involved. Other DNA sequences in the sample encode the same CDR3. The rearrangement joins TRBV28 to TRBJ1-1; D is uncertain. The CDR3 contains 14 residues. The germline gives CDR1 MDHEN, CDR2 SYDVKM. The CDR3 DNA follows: TGTGCCAGCAGTTTAAGGAGGTCAAACACTGAAGCCTTCTTT. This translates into CASSLRRSNTEAFF.

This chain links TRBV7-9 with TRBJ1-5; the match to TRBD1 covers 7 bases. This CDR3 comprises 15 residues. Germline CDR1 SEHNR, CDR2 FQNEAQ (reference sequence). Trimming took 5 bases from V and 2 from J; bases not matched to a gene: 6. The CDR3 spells CASSPGTAGNQPQHF. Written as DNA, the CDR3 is TGTGCCAGCAGCCCCGGGACAGCTGGCAATCAGCCCCAGCATTTT.